Shown below are 23 T cell receptor beta chains from a single sample sequenced in a study of cytomegalovirus exposure and HLA in healthy donors. Amplification used 60 Vbeta primers and 13 Jbeta primers. Using immunoSEQ multiplex PCR, the repertoire was profiled, and TCRdb retains in-frame clones only, with some absent. The table has roughly 150,000 clones, roughly four fifths seen once. Sequenced input: PBMCs. The receptors derive from a woman aged 45-65 years in good health and CMV-seropositive.

In the case of this clone: The germline gene is not matched at one end of the junction; a read error may be the cause. Other DNA sequences of this sample code for an identical CDR3. The DNA for the CDR3 is TGTGCCAGCAGCCAAGTAGCAGGGACTGGAAACACCATATACTTT. It encodes CASSQVAGTGNTIYF. V gene TRBV14 combines with J gene TRBJ1-3; D might be TRBD1 (5 bases). Germline assignment: CDR1 SGHDN and CDR2 FVKESK. The CDR3 spans 15 residues.

The chain has TRBV7-9 and TRBJ1-2; TRBD1 matches at 7 bases. Germline values: CDR1 SEHNR, CDR2 FQNEAQ (reference sequence). V gave up 2 bases and J gave up 2 bases; unmatched junction bases: 2. The CDR3 covers 14 residues. The CDR3 nucleotides are TGTGCCAGCAGCTTATCAGGGGGGAACTATGGCTACACCTTC. Amino acid sequence: CASSLSGGNYGYTF. The full variable domain, completed using reference TRBV7-9 and TRBJ1-2, is DTGVSQNPRHKITKRGQNVTFRCDPISEHNRLYWYRQTLGQGPEFLTYFQNEAQLEKSRLLSDRFSAERPKGSFSTLEIQRTEQGDSAMYLCASSLSGGNYGYTFGSGTRLTVV.

This clone has more than one count but fewer than ten. CDR3 in amino acids: CAWTAGQQSDTQYF. DNA for the CDR3: TGTGCCTGGACAGCCGGACAGCAGTCAGATACGCAGTATTTT. The J gene is TRBJ2-3, the V gene TRBV30; tentatively, D is TRBD1 (6 bases). The CDR3 is 14 amino acids. Trimming removed 4 bases from V and 4 bases from J, with 15 bases in between. Looked up from germline, CDR1 is GTSNPN and CDR2 is SVGIG (reference sequence).

The rearrangement joins TRBV6-1 to TRBJ1-1; D is uncertain. Trimming removed 6 bases at V and 0 bases at J, with 11 bases between. This CDR3 region has 14 residues. The V gene's germline CDR1 is MNHNS and CDR2 SASEGT. CDR3 sequence reads: CASRETDMNTEAFF. As DNA, the CDR3 is TGTGCCAGCAGGGAAACAGATATGAACACTGAAGCTTTCTTT.

The V call is TRBV6-6, the J call TRBJ1-2; the D gene is possibly TRBD1 (6 bases). V shed 10 bases and J shed 8 bases, with 17 bases lying between them. Germline CDR1 reads MNHNY; CDR2 reads SVGAGI (reference sequence). The CDR3 runs to 12 residues. DNA for the CDR3: TGTGCCATCTCACAGGCGGGGGGCGGCTACACCTTC. Translated: CAISQAGGGYTF.

The chain employs TRBV27 and TRBJ1-1; D remains unclear. V lost 5 bases to trimming and J lost 1 base, with 14 bases between them. The germline CDR1 and CDR2 sequences are MNHEY and SMNVEV (reference sequence). The CDR3 loop spans 15 amino acids. CDR3 amino acids: CASSVRPGGNTEAFF. CDR3 nucleotide sequence: TGTGCCAGCAGTGTCCGTCCGGGAGGGAACACTGAAGCTTTCTTT.

The chain employs TRBV2 and TRBJ1-4; TRBD1 is a possible D gene (6 bases). Germline CDR1 and CDR2: SNHLY and FYNNEI. The CDR3 totals 14 residues. V was cut by 5 bases and J by 7 bases, with 14 bases left in between. CDR3 sequence: CASSLQGSGEKLFF. The CDR3 DNA sequence: TGTGCCAGCAGTCTACAGGGATCGGGTGAAAAACTGTTTTTT.

The rearrangement uses TRBV4-1 and TRBJ2-3, with TRBD1 as a possible D gene (5 bases). Trimming stripped 4 bases from V and 6 bases from J, with 11 bases between. Looked up from germline, CDR1 is MGHRA and CDR2 is YSYEKL. The CDR3 totals 13 residues. CDR3 nucleotides: TGCGCCAGCAGCCTCCGGACACTCGATACGCAGTATTTT. It codes for CASSLRTLDTQYF.

The chain carries TRBV5-1 and TRBJ1-2; a possible D gene is TRBD1 (6 bases). V dropped 5 bases and J dropped 4 bases, with 15 bases sitting between them. Per the germline V gene, CDR1 is SGHRS and CDR2 is YFSETQ. This CDR3 comprises 14 residues. CDR3 protein: CASRMDTGSYGYTF. CDR3 nucleotide sequence: TGCGCCAGCAGAATGGACACAGGGAGCTATGGCTACACCTTC.

V and J are TRBV30 and TRBJ1-2; D perhaps matches TRBD1 (5 bases). The germline CDR1 and CDR2 sequences are GTSNPN and SVGIG (reference sequence). The CDR3 has 14 amino acids. Trimming removed 3 bases from V and 6 bases from J, with 17 bases in between. The CDR3 region is CAWRSGGTDDGYTF. As DNA, the CDR3 is TGTGCCTGGAGATCCGGGGGGACGGATGATGGCTACACCTTC. The entire variable domain, with the rest obtained from reference TRBV30 and TRBJ1-2, is as follows: SQTIHQWPATLVQPVGSPLSLECTVEGTSNPNLYWYRQAAGRGLQLLFYSVGIGQISSEVPQNLSASRPQDRQFILSSKKLLLSDSGFYLCAWRSGGTDDGYTFGSGTRLTVV.

The chain couples TRBV2 to TRBJ2-2; D gene unclear. The germline V gene encodes CDR1 SNHLY and CDR2 FYNNEI. Trimming took 10 bases from V and 3 from J, leaving 9 bases between them. CDR3 size: 12 residues. The CDR3 nucleotides are TGTGCCACCTCCCCGGACACCGGGGAGCTGTTTTTT. It translates to CATSPDTGELFF.

The CDR3 DNA sequence: TGTGCCAGCTCACCACTAACAGGTTACGAGCAGTACTTC. It specifies CASSPLTGYEQYF. The chain employs TRBV18 and TRBJ2-7, with D tentatively TRBD1 (5 bases). From germline, CDR1 is KGHSH and CDR2 LQKENI. The CDR3 is made up of 13 amino acids. Trimming left V 1 base short and J 4 bases short, with 8 bases between.

The chain couples TRBV7-2 to TRBJ1-1; 9 bases are a match to TRBD1. The CDR3 spans 14 residues. CDR1 SGHTA and CDR2 FQGNSA come from the germline V gene. The V segment lost 4 bases and the J segment 7 bases; nucleotides outside the gene matches: 7. This chain's CDR3 is CASSSDTGGFEAFF. In nucleotides, the CDR3 is TGTGCCAGCAGCTCCGATACAGGGGGCTTTGAAGCTTTCTTT.

This clone has just one count. V usage is TRBV11-2 and J usage is TRBJ2-7; maybe TRBD1 (6 bases). The CDR3 loop spans 15 amino acids. V shed 0 bases and J shed 4 bases, with 13 bases lying between them. Per germline, CDR1 SGHAT and CDR2 FQNNGV. CDR3 sequence (DNA): TGTGCCAGCAGCTTAGATCTTGGGGGCCGGTACGAGCAGTACTTC. Translated: CASSLDLGGRYEQYF.

The V gene is TRBV6-5, the J gene TRBJ1-2; 7 positions agree with TRBD1. The ends lost 7 bases at V and 2 bases at J; junction bases unmatched: 4. This CDR3 is built from 13 residues. Germline lookup yields CDR1 MNHEY and CDR2 SVGAGI. The CDR3 region is CASTATGNYGYTF. CDR3 DNA: TGTGCCAGCACCGCGACAGGGAACTATGGCTACACCTTC.

The rearrangement links TRBV9 to TRBJ2-3, with TRBD2 as a possible D gene (7 bases). CDR3 length equals 15 residues. V lost 3 bases and J lost 5, with 16 bases in between. The germline V gene encodes CDR1 SGDLS and CDR2 YYNGEE. This CDR3 is CASSGEGGLRDTQYF. In nucleotides, the CDR3 is TGTGCCAGCAGCGGAGAGGGGGGGCTTAGAGATACGCAGTATTTT.

V and J are TRBV7-2 and TRBJ1-1; D is unresolved. From germline, CDR1 is SGHTA and CDR2 FQGNSA. The CDR3 is made up of 14 amino acids. V gave up 4 bases and J gave up 6 bases, with 15 bases separating them. CDR3 in amino acids: CASSSWTVSAEAFF. Here the CDR3 DNA reads TGTGCCAGCAGCTCCTGGACGGTTAGCGCTGAAGCTTTCTTT.

Remarks on this clone: Compared with germline, one end of the junction differs, possibly owing to a read error. CDR3 coding DNA: TGTGCCAGCAGTGAACAGAACGCTGAAGCTTTCTTT. It encodes CASSEQNAEAFF. The chain carries TRBV2 and TRBJ1-1; the D is unclear. This CDR3 comprises 12 residues. Germline CDR1 is SNHLY and CDR2 is FYNNEI.

This chain uses TRBV2 with TRBJ1-4; the D gene is possibly TRBD1 (5 bases). The CDR3 is made up of 14 amino acids. The V gene's germline CDR1 is SNHLY and CDR2 FYNNEI. Trimming removed 8 bases from V and 4 bases from J, with 14 bases in between. The CDR3 nucleotides read TGTGCCAGCGAGCCTTCAGGGATTAATGAAAAACTGTTTTTT. This translates into CASEPSGINEKLFF.

V usage is TRBV29-1 and J usage is TRBJ1-2; TRBD1 matches at 12 bases. Germline V gene data show CDR1 as SQVTM and CDR2 as ANQGSEA. V dropped 0 bases and J dropped 8; count of bases not matched to a gene: 10. The CDR3 is 16 residues long. DNA for the CDR3: TGCAGCGTTGAAGATCGGAGGGACAGGGGGCTTGGGGGCTACACCTTC. This gives the protein CSVEDRRDRGLGGYTF.

This clone has just a few counts. An end of the junction differs from the germline gene, which may be a read error. CDR3 nucleotide sequence: TGTTCCAGCAACCCTGGGCAAGCCTACGAGCAGTACTTC. Its protein product is CSSNPGQAYEQYF. The chain uses TRBV7-8 and TRBJ2-7; the D is unclear. Germline V lookup: CDR1 SGHVS, CDR2 FQNEAQ. The CDR3 consists of 13 residues.

The gene calls are TRBV9 and TRBJ2-7; D is perhaps TRBD2 (5 bases). The CDR3 is made up of 14 amino acids. Deletions cut 4 bases from V and 5 bases from J, with 16 bases between. The germline gives CDR1 SGDLS, CDR2 YYNGEE. In nucleotides, the CDR3 is TGTGCCAGCAGCCCCAATGGGCGGGTTCACGAGCAGTACTTC. As protein: CASSPNGRVHEQYF.

The genes are TRBV5-1 and TRBJ2-2; 9 bases fit TRBD1. The CDR3 loop spans 16 amino acids. The V gene's germline CDR1 is SGHRS and CDR2 YFSETQ. V trimming: 2 bases; J trimming: 4 bases; junction bases outside the gene matches: 6. The chain's CDR3 is CASSFGGTGLTGELFF. The CDR3 DNA reads as TGCGCCAGCAGCTTCGGGGGGACAGGGCTCACCGGGGAGCTGTTTTTT. The whole variable domain, filled in from reference TRBV5-1 and TRBJ2-2, reads KAGVTQTPRYLIKTRGQQVTLSCSPISGHRSVSWYQQTPGQGLQFLFEYFSETQRNKGNFPGRFSGRQFSNSRSEMNVSTLELGDSALYLCASSFGGTGLTGELFFGEGSRLTVL.